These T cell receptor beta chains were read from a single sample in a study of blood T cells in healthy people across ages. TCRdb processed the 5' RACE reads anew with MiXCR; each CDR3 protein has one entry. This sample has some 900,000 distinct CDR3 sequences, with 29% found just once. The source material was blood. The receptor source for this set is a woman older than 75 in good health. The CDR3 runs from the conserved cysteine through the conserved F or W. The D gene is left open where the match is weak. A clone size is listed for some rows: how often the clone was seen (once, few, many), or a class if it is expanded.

cdr3_nt: TGTGCCAGCAGTTTAGACCCCCCACAGGACATTGAAGCTTTCTTT; cdr3_aa: CASSLDPPQDIEAFF; v_call: TRBV28; j_call: TRBJ1-1; clone_size: .; d_call: .
cdr3_nt: TGCGCCAGCAGCTTGGGTCCCACGGGGACCCAGTACTTC; cdr3_aa: CASSLGPTGTQYF; v_call: TRBV5-1; j_call: TRBJ2-5; clone_size: many; d_call: .
cdr3_nt: TGTGCCAGCAGGGGGGACAGGGTAAATTCACCCCTCCACTTT; cdr3_aa: CASRGDRVNSPLHF; v_call: TRBV27; j_call: TRBJ1-6; clone_size: .; d_call: TRBD1
cdr3_nt: TGCAGCACCTTTGGCCCCTACGAGCAGTACTTC; cdr3_aa: CSTFGPYEQYF; v_call: TRBV20-1; j_call: TRBJ2-7; clone_size: many; d_call: .
cdr3_nt: TGTGCCAGCAGGCCGACAGGGCTAAGCGGCTACACCTTC; cdr3_aa: CASRPTGLSGYTF; v_call: TRBV6-2/TRBV6-3; j_call: TRBJ1-2; clone_size: few; d_call: TRBD1
cdr3_nt: TGTGCCAGTAGTAGAGTGATCTGGGGCTATGGCTACACCTTC; cdr3_aa: CASSRVIWGYGYTF; v_call: TRBV19; j_call: TRBJ1-2; clone_size: many; d_call: .
cdr3_nt: TGTGCCAGCAGTTCCGCGGCCCTCATCTCCTACGAGCAGTACTTC; cdr3_aa: CASSSAALISYEQYF; v_call: TRBV12-3/TRBV12-4; j_call: TRBJ2-7; clone_size: .; d_call: .
cdr3_nt: TGTGCCATCAGTGAGTCGGGACAGAACACTGAAGCTTTCTTT; cdr3_aa: CAISESGQNTEAFF; v_call: TRBV10-3; j_call: TRBJ1-1; clone_size: .; d_call: .
cdr3_nt: TGCGCCAGCCACTTACTAGCGGGAGGCGAGCAGTTCTTC; cdr3_aa: CASHLLAGGEQFF; v_call: TRBV5-1; j_call: TRBJ2-1; clone_size: .; d_call: TRBD2
cdr3_nt: TGTGCTAGCAGCTTGACCGGGCAGGCAGGGGGTGAGCAGTACTTC; cdr3_aa: CASSLTGQAGGEQYF; v_call: TRBV7-7; j_call: TRBJ2-7; clone_size: .; d_call: TRBD1
cdr3_nt: TGTGCCAGCAGTTACGCCCGAAACGGAGAGACCCAGTACTTC; cdr3_aa: CASSYARNGETQYF; v_call: TRBV6-5; j_call: TRBJ2-5; clone_size: many; d_call: .
cdr3_nt: TGTGCCAGCAGCCGGGACCACCAAGAGACCCAGTACTTC; cdr3_aa: CASSRDHQETQYF; v_call: TRBV7-2; j_call: TRBJ2-5; clone_size: many; d_call: .
cdr3_nt: TGTGCCAGCAGTTACCAGACAGGAATCGCGACAGCTTTCTTT; cdr3_aa: CASSYQTGIATAFF; v_call: TRBV6-2/TRBV6-3; j_call: TRBJ1-1; clone_size: .; d_call: .
cdr3_nt: TGTGCCAGCAGCTCCAGGCCCCTAGCGGGGGGTGGGGATACGCAGTATTTT; cdr3_aa: CASSSRPLAGGGDTQYF; v_call: TRBV7-2; j_call: TRBJ2-3; clone_size: many; d_call: TRBD2
cdr3_nt: TGCGCCAGCACCCTAGGACAGGGGAACACTGAAGCTTTCTTT; cdr3_aa: CASTLGQGNTEAFF; v_call: TRBV5-1; j_call: TRBJ1-1; clone_size: many; d_call: TRBD1
cdr3_nt: TGTGCCAGCAGCCCAAGGCCTAGCCCCGGGGAGCTGTTTTTT; cdr3_aa: CASSPRPSPGELFF; v_call: TRBV3-1; j_call: TRBJ2-2; clone_size: few; d_call: .
cdr3_nt: TGTGCCAGCAGTCCGGGACCCTCCTACAATGAGCAGTTCTTC; cdr3_aa: CASSPGPSYNEQFF; v_call: TRBV6-6; j_call: TRBJ2-1; clone_size: .; d_call: .
cdr3_nt: TGTGCCAGCAGCTTGGACGGAGCTCCGGTCTACGAGCAGTACTTC; cdr3_aa: CASSLDGAPVYEQYF; v_call: TRBV5-4; j_call: TRBJ2-7; clone_size: few; d_call: .
cdr3_nt: TGCAGCGTTGGGGGACTACACAATGAGCAGTTCTTC; cdr3_aa: CSVGGLHNEQFF; v_call: TRBV29-1; j_call: TRBJ2-1; clone_size: .; d_call: TRBD2
cdr3_nt: TGTGCCAGCAGTTACTTGGCCAGTATTAGCAATCAGCCCCAGCATTTT; cdr3_aa: CASSYLASISNQPQHF; v_call: TRBV6-2/TRBV6-3; j_call: TRBJ1-5; clone_size: few; d_call: .
cdr3_nt: TGCAGTGCCGGACTAGCGGGGGGTCGGTTCTACAATGAGCAGTTCTTC; cdr3_aa: CSAGLAGGRFYNEQFF; v_call: TRBV20-1; j_call: TRBJ2-1; clone_size: few; d_call: TRBD2
cdr3_nt: TGCAGCGCCGGTCGCGGCGCAGGCACAGATACGCAGTATTTT; cdr3_aa: CSAGRGAGTDTQYF; v_call: TRBV29-1; j_call: TRBJ2-3; clone_size: .; d_call: .
cdr3_nt: TGTGCCAGCAAACCCGGGACCGGGACTGAAGCTTTCTTT; cdr3_aa: CASKPGTGTEAFF; v_call: TRBV9; j_call: TRBJ1-1; clone_size: few; d_call: .
cdr3_nt: TGTGCCAGCAGCTTGGTACAAACCGAGCAGTACTTC; cdr3_aa: CASSLVQTEQYF; v_call: TRBV7-8; j_call: TRBJ2-7; clone_size: many; d_call: .
cdr3_nt: TGTGCCAGCAGTTTAACAGGGGGGCAGCCCCAGCATTTT; cdr3_aa: CASSLTGGQPQHF; v_call: TRBV12-3/TRBV12-4; j_call: TRBJ1-5; clone_size: many; d_call: TRBD1